A selection of T cell receptor beta chains follows, all from one sample in a study of T cell clones after liver transplantation. Here immunoSEQ multiplex PCR was the method, and the copy in TCRdb shows in-frame clones only, minus some. The data hold about 110 clones, with about 50% observed a single time. These receptors have no known antigen. Source material: CD8+ T cells from cultured PBMCs. The receptors were sampled from a human patient who received a liver transplant. Some T cells could come from the graft donor. Each CDR3 is given with its conserved first and last residue. D genes are given only for firm matches. Size values are once, few and many counts, or a class for expanded clones, and some rows have none.

TRBJ2-7,.,TRBV5-1,hyperexpanded,CASSLASGSAEQYF,TGCGCCAGCAGCTTGGCCTCGGGTAGTGCGGAGCAGTACTTC
TRBJ2-1,TRBD2,TRBV27,.,CASSSGTSGYNEQFF,TGTGCCAGCAGTTCAGGGACTAGCGGTTACAATGAGCAGTTCTTC
TRBJ1-2,.,TRBV4-1,.,CASSPVGGSYGYTF,TGCGCCAGCAGCCCTGTAGGGGGTAGCTATGGCTACACCTTC